This T cell receptor beta chain was sequenced in a study of T cell clonotyping in hematopoietic cell transplantation. The protocol was immunoSEQ multiplex PCR, while the TCRdb copy is restricted to in-frame clones and leaves out a portion. The sample has 4,500 to 5,500 clones, about 96% seen once. Broader study findings: Pathologically expanded recipient clonotypes increased progressively from day 30 to day 180 as diversity fell. Higher Inverse Simpson Index values in graft donor and pretransplant recipient predicted broader posttransplant TCR diversity. Few recipient clonotypes overlapped donors; over 95% were de novo at given depth.

In regard to this clone: The antigen is undetermined.

CDR3 size: 12 residues. V lost 0 bases to trimming and J lost 7 bases, with 3 bases between them. Germline V CDR1 and CDR2: MNHNY, SVGAGI (reference sequence). Recipient blood drawn about 28 days pretransplant and days 30, 100, 180 after. The chain joins TRBV6-6 to TRBJ2-2; D gene unclear. This specimen was PBMCs, taken 100 days after allogeneic stem cell transplant. The source is a male patient aged 35-50 years who had an allogeneic stem cell transplant from a related donor, so the T cells may come from the graft donor. Some clones in this sample may be carry-over from other donors' samples. CDR3 nucleotides: TGTGCCAGCAGTTACTCGGGCGGGGAGCTGTTTTTT. Its protein is CASSYSGGELFF.